Listed below are T cell receptor beta chains from one sample, sequenced in a study of blood T cell repertoires in COVID-19. TCRdb's copy holds only in-frame clones and misses some; the assay was immunoSEQ multiplex PCR. The table includes about 160,000 clones, approximately 81% detected once. The sequenced sample was peripheral blood. The receptors were sampled from a man in his forties or fifties with acute or convalescent COVID-19. Both conserved end residues are part of each CDR3. The D gene is left open where the match is weak. Only some rows state a clone size, as once, few, many or a class for expanded clones.

size	D	V	length	CDR3
NA	TRBD1	TRBV18	15	CASSPPGTVGDTQYF
once	NA	TRBV7-9	15	CASSPAGQGNSPLHF
once	NA	TRBV11-3	14	CASSEGAVSDTQYF
NA	TRBD1	TRBV5-1	15	CASSFSGQGYTEAFF
NA	NA	TRBV3-1/TRBV3-2	12	CASTSTIREQFF
NA	TRBD2	TRBV4-2	16	CASSPGGGGRGDTQYF
NA	TRBD2	TRBV10-3	16	CAISVRTSGGNNEQYF
NA	TRBD1	TRBV14	14	CASSRDSYDTEAFF
NA	TRBD1	TRBV3-1/TRBV3-2	15	CASSTGTGQRAEAFF
NA	NA	TRBV3-1/TRBV3-2	16	CASSQDRGSSGNTIYF
NA	TRBD1	TRBV7-6	15	CASSFDRGNLNEQFF
NA	TRBD1	TRBV12-3/TRBV12-4	13	CASSPGQRGGYTF
NA	TRBD1	TRBV5-4	18	CASSGRVRGRAGANVLTF
NA	NA	TRBV9	14	CASSEDRISYEQYF
NA	NA	TRBV2	14	CASSDGAVQETQYF
NA	NA	TRBV7-9	12	CASSRPGSPLHF
NA	NA	TRBV9	12	CASSPRGGGYTF
NA	TRBD1	TRBV6-5	15	CASGRQGNSGNTIYF
NA	NA	TRBV7-2	12	CASSWTARQAFF
NA	NA	TRBV15	12	CATSRRDYGYTF
NA	NA	TRBV3-1/TRBV3-2	15	CASSPRTVSTDTQYF
NA	NA	TRBV6-6	15	CASSPGRTYNSPLHF
NA	TRBD1	TRBV29-1	14	CSGNGQGSYNEQFF
once	TRBD2	TRBV29-1	15	CSVEDLAGGVETQYF
few	NA	TRBV11-2	13	CASSLDPRGQLFF
NA	TRBD2	TRBV4-1	17	CASSQPHSGGVDNEQFF
few	NA	TRBV4-1	15	CASSQGGGASYEQYF
once	TRBD1	TRBV3-1/TRBV3-2	15	CASSQGRGGFQPQHF
NA	NA	TRBV6-5	12	CASSYSGAEAFF
NA	NA	TRBV29-1	14	CSVEQGSGANVLTF
NA	TRBD1	TRBV19	15	CASSTQGAGTGELFF